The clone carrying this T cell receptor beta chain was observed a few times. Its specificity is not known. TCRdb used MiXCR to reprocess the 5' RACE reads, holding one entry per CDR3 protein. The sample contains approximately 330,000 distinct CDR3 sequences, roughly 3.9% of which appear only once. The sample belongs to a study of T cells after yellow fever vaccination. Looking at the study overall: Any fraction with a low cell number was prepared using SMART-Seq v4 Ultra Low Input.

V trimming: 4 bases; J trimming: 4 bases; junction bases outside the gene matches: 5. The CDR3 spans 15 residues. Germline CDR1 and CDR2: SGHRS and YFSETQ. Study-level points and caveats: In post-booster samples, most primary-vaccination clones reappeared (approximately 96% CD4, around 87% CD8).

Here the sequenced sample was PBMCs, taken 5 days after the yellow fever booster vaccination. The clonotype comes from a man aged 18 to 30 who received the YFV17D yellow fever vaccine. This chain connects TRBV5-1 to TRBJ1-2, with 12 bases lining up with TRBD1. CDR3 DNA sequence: TGCGCCAGCAGCGGTGGGACAGGGGGCACCTATGGCTACACCTTC. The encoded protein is CASSGGTGGTYGYTF.